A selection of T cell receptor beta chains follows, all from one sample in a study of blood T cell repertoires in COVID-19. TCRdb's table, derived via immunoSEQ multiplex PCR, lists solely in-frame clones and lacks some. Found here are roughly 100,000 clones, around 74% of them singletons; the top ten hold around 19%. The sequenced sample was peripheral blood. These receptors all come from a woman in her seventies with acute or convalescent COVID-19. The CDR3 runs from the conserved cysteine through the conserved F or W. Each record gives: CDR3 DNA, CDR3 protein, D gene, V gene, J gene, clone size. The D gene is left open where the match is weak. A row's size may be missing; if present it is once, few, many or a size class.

DNA: TGTGCCAGTCAGACAGGGGGCGGGTCACCCCTCCACTTT; CDR3: CASQTGGGSPLHF; D: TRBD1; V: TRBV19; J: TRBJ1-6; size: -
DNA: TGTGCCACCAGCAGATCCGGGACAGGGGTCACCGGGGAGCTGTTTTTT; CDR3: CATSRSGTGVTGELFF; D: TRBD1; V: TRBV15; J: TRBJ2-2; size: once
DNA: TGTGCCAGCTCACTACAGGGTACGGGTCAGCCCCAGCATTTT; CDR3: CASSLQGTGQPQHF; D: -; V: TRBV18; J: TRBJ1-5; size: -
DNA: TGCGCCAGCAGCCAAGATAAGGGGGGGACAGATACGCAGTATTTT; CDR3: CASSQDKGGTDTQYF; D: -; V: TRBV4-1; J: TRBJ2-3; size: -
DNA: TGTGCCAGCAGCTCCAGGGGAAGTGAGCAGTTCTTC; CDR3: CASSSRGSEQFF; D: -; V: TRBV11-3; J: TRBJ2-1; size: -
DNA: TGTGCCACCACTCCGGGGGTAAATCAGCCCCAGCATTTT; CDR3: CATTPGVNQPQHF; D: -; V: TRBV6-6; J: TRBJ1-5; size: -
DNA: TGTGCCAGCAGCTTAAAGTACCAGGGGCACACAGATACGCAGTATTTT; CDR3: CASSLKYQGHTDTQYF; D: -; V: TRBV11-1; J: TRBJ2-3; size: -
DNA: TGTGCCACCCACGGTCGCCCCCAGGGTTACGAGCAGTACTTC; CDR3: CATHGRPQGYEQYF; D: -; V: TRBV6-6; J: TRBJ2-7; size: -
DNA: TGCGCCAGCAGCCCGGGACAGGGTTATGAAAAACTGTTTTTT; CDR3: CASSPGQGYEKLFF; D: TRBD1; V: TRBV5-1; J: TRBJ1-4; size: once
DNA: TGTGCCAGCAGCTTAGTGGCTTTAGCGGGGGGTTTAGATACGCAGTATTTT; CDR3: CASSLVALAGGLDTQYF; D: TRBD2; V: TRBV7-2; J: TRBJ2-3; size: -
DNA: TGTGCCAGCAGCTGGGGGACAGGGACGGGCGAAACCCAGTACTTC; CDR3: CASSWGTGTGETQYF; D: TRBD1; V: TRBV5-4; J: TRBJ2-5; size: -
DNA: TGTGCCAGCAGCCACAGGGGGTTTGGGCAGCCCCAGCATTTT; CDR3: CASSHRGFGQPQHF; D: TRBD1; V: TRBV13; J: TRBJ1-5; size: -
DNA: TGTGCCAGCAGTCCCCTAAGCGTGGGGGGGGACAGGGCCCGCCATCAGCCCCAGCATTTT; CDR3: CASSPLSVGGDRARHQPQHF; D: TRBD1; V: TRBV6-6; J: TRBJ1-5; size: few
DNA: TGTGCCAGCTCACCAGATAGCGGGGGGAAGACGACCCAGTACTTC; CDR3: CASSPDSGGKTTQYF; D: TRBD2; V: TRBV18; J: TRBJ2-5; size: -
DNA: TGTGCCAGTAGTGCCTCCGGGACAGGGCATACTGAAGCTTTCTTT; CDR3: CASSASGTGHTEAFF; D: TRBD1; V: TRBV19; J: TRBJ1-1; size: -
DNA: TGTGCCTGGAAGGTTAGCGGGGGATATGGCTACACCTTC; CDR3: CAWKVSGGYGYTF; D: -; V: TRBV30; J: TRBJ1-2; size: -
DNA: TGTGCCAGCAGCTCATTACAGGGGGTTAGCACAGATACGCAGTATTTT; CDR3: CASSSLQGVSTDTQYF; D: TRBD1; V: TRBV9; J: TRBJ2-3; size: -
DNA: TGTGCCAGCAGCTTCCTTGAGACCCAGTACTTC; CDR3: CASSFLETQYF; D: -; V: TRBV7-9; J: TRBJ2-5; size: -
DNA: TGTGCCAGCAGCCCCAGCCCACTAGGGGGCTACGAGCAGTACTTC; CDR3: CASSPSPLGGYEQYF; D: -; V: TRBV5-4; J: TRBJ2-7; size: once
DNA: TGTGCCAGCAGTGAATGGGGCACGGAGACCCAGTACTTC; CDR3: CASSEWGTETQYF; D: -; V: TRBV25-1; J: TRBJ2-5; size: -
DNA: TGCGCCAGCAGCCAAGCGATGGGCACAGGGGGCACTTATAGCAATCAGCCCCAGCATTTT; CDR3: CASSQAMGTGGTYSNQPQHF; D: TRBD1; V: TRBV4-1; J: TRBJ1-5; size: -
DNA: TGTGCCAGCAGCTTAGCGTCCCGACAGGGCGCAACTAATGAAAAACTGTTTTTT; CDR3: CASSLASRQGATNEKLFF; D: TRBD1; V: TRBV7-9; J: TRBJ1-4; size: -
DNA: TGTGCCAGTAATCCTACGGGACAGATAACCAATCAGCCCCAGCATTTT; CDR3: CASNPTGQITNQPQHF; D: TRBD1; V: TRBV19; J: TRBJ1-5; size: -
DNA: TGCAGCGTTTTCTACGGGACAACCAGAGGATTCATTCAGTACTTC; CDR3: CSVFYGTTRGFIQYF; D: -; V: TRBV29-1; J: TRBJ2-4; size: -